The present entry profiles one T cell receptor beta chain with its context. This clone was detected a few times. Its antigen has not been determined. There are no base qualities to consult, and no much larger clone falls within one base. The data belong to a study of coeliac disease (dated by TCRdb to the early 2020s). At the level of the whole study: Coeliac patients were classed as newly diagnosed active disease, refractory coeliac disease type I, or disease controlled by a gluten-free diet. Because high-resolution HLA typing was not available, biased TRBV7-2 usage was examined as a proof of principle. Next-generation sequencing of rearranged TRB and TRG CDR3 regions was used on small intestinal lymphocyte fractions taken from coeliac and non-coeliac patients. The aim was to characterise TR repertoires of small intestinal T cells in active, refractory type I and gluten-free-diet-treated coeliac disease. A total of about 30 patients were included in the full study, of whom roughly 22 had serologically confirmed coeliac disease and 8 were controls with non-small intestinal disorders. TRB sequencing was successfully performed on samples from some 27 subjects, among which about two dozen paired bulk unsorted intraepithelial and lamina propria cell samples were included. General study outcomes and caveats: In the authors' view, the approach was unsuitable for unbiased detection of gliadin-specific T cells, since gliadin-specific T cells are scarce and rarely shared between patients. High-purity fractions were not obtained when intraepithelial cells were separated from lamina propria cells, so cross-contamination between compartments was possible. TRB repertoires were largely private; most amino acid sequences were unique to one sample, and V-gene usage did not differ significantly by disease group. Compared with controls, active coeliac intraepithelial and lamina propria samples had TRB and TRG repertoires of lower clonality, which suggests that diverse T cells were recruited. Published gliadin-specific TRB sequences were detected in about 45% of the 18 coeliac lamina propria samples but in only 1 of 6 controls.

The germline V gene (reference sequence) specifies LNHDA as CDR1 and SQIVND as CDR2. Counted from cysteine to phenylalanine, this CDR3 has 21 amino acids. Just the 63-base CDR3 DNA is kept, in frame starting at base 1. V trim: 0 bases; J trim: 0 bases; unmatched bases: 11. The method was the immunoSEQ multiplex PCR assay. In a multiplexed PCR, the TR loci were amplified; reverse primers were designed against J gene segments, whereas forward primers were designed against V gene segments. Amplified CDR3 regions were sequenced on the Illumina HiSeq System. The authors processed their data as follows. To strip out PCR and sequencing errors and collapse the data into unique sequences, a nearest-neighbour algorithm merged closely related reads. Repertoires were summarised by clonality and by T cell density, defined as TR molecules per amount of genomic DNA input. Public TRs were defined as CDR3 amino acid sequences in at least 80% of unsorted samples, then tested for differential abundance between coeliac and control samples. Every lamina propria sample was searched for matches to a list of under 250 published gliadin-specific TRB sequences. Differences in clonality and density between disease groups were tested by Kruskal-Wallis tests, followed by Dunn post-tests. TCRdb mirrors the immuneACCESS table, restricted to in-frame sequences. Some clones are absent from its copies; in checked studies, under half trace to an unresolved V gene, and the reason for the others is unknown. D and trimming come from the DNA, and the V and J calls and clone size come from that table. The sample table lists 4,500 to 5,500 clones, around 72% of them with a count of one. Of the sample, 6.3% is held by the ten largest clones.

Cells were frozen in liquid nitrogen in DMSO/FBS as aliquots of about 500,000 cells, with a single aliquot from each fraction going to sequencing. Endoscopy and small intestinal biopsy were performed in all 30 patients in the study. Lamina propria cells were released by collagenase digestion of the biopsy tissue left over after intraepithelial cell isolation. Genomic DNA was extracted from frozen unsorted cell fractions with the Qiagen DNeasy blood extraction kit. The sequencing sample was made of lymphocytes from the gut lamina propria. Read against the paper, the sample's cell subset or site label means: lamina propria cell (LPC) fraction of small intestinal biopsy. The origin of this receptor is a man between 18 and 35 years old with celiac disease on a gluten-free diet. The sequence joins TRBV19 to TRBJ2-1; 13 nucleotides in the junction match TRBD2. The DNA sequence is given as TGTGCCAGTAGTATAGATTCATGGACTAGCGGGGGATACCTCTCCTACAATGAGCAGTTCTTC. This encodes CASSIDSWTSGGYLSYNEQFF.